This T cell receptor beta chain was retrieved from a study of identical twins. Study-wide findings and caveats: The study found that models underestimated out-of-frame TCR alpha sharing in monozygotic twins. Zero-insertion findings could be partly confounded by invariant cells (MAIT and iNKT cells).

The sample holds a few counts of this clonotype. Its antigen is unknown. The CDR3 covers 12 residues. J gave up 4 bases and V 6 bases, and 4 bases lay outside the gene matches. Looked up from germline, CDR1 is DFQATT and CDR2 is SNEGSKA (reference sequence). A universal primer site was incorporated via template switching, and the cDNA contained unique molecular identifiers. TCRdb independently ran MiXCR on the 5' RACE reads; one entry per CDR3 protein. Of fewer than 500,000 distinct CDR3 sequences listed, roughly 13% are singletons. This sample was also put to use in a study of yellow fever vaccine responses in identical twins. That publication notes: It has been reported that, in twins, the vaccine T cell response seemed partly convergent and partly personalized.

This TCR came from a woman aged 18-30 years in good health. This chain joins TRBV20-1 and TRBJ1-2; TRBD1 matches at 8 bases. Input material: CD4+ T cells sorted from blood. CDR3 protein: CSAGQGTYGYTF. The CDR3 DNA reads as TGCAGTGCCGGACAGGGTACCTATGGCTACACCTTC.